One and the same sample provided the 10 T cell receptor beta chains below, sequenced in a study of shared clonotypes between healthy human individuals. Produced via immunoSEQ multiplex PCR; TCRdb's table is partial and in-frame only. The repertoire holds around 1,900,000 clones, approximately 92% seen once, with approximately 1.7% in the top ten. Naive-designated CD8 cells lacked CD45RO, were positively enriched for CCR7, and omitted terminally differentiated effector memory CD45RA+ cells. The sample was naive CD8+ T cells from PBMCs. The receptors originated from a young man in good health. Some clones in this sample may be carry-over from other donors' samples.

The chain carries TRBV5-1 and TRBJ2-7; D may match TRBD1 or TRBD2 (6 bases each). Trimming stripped 2 bases from V and 3 bases from J, with 15 bases between. CDR1 and CDR2 (germline): SGHRS, YFSETQ. CDR3 length: 15 residues. CDR3 region: CASSLGGTEFYEQYF. DNA for the CDR3: TGCGCCAGCAGCTTAGGGGGGACGGAGTTCTACGAGCAGTACTTC.

This clone was detected only once. The chain carries TRBV7-9 and TRBJ2-7, with a weak D call TRBD2 (6 bases). The CDR3 is 16 residues long. Germline lookup yields CDR1 SEHNR and CDR2 FQNEAQ (reference sequence). V lost 5 bases and J lost 0, with 17 bases in between. This CDR3 reads CASSPDTSGSSYEQYF. The CDR3 DNA sequence: TGTGCCAGCAGCCCGGATACCAGCGGGTCCTCCTACGAGCAGTACTTC.

The chain couples TRBV6-6 to TRBJ2-2; 7 nucleotides agree with TRBD1. The J segment lost 7 bases and the V segment lost 0 bases, leaving 5 bases of the junction unmatched. The CDR3 length is 15 residues. CDR1 MNHNY and CDR2 SVGAGI come from the germline V gene (reference sequence). The chain's CDR3 is CASSYSGQQVGELFF. The CDR3 DNA is TGTGCCAGCAGTTACTCGGGACAGCAGGTCGGGGAGCTGTTTTTT.

The rearrangement links TRBV27 to TRBJ2-3, with D maybe TRBD1 (6 bases). Per the germline V gene, CDR1 is MNHEY and CDR2 is SMNVEV (reference sequence). The CDR3 is 14 amino acids. V was trimmed by 4 bases and J by 2 bases, leaving 10 bases between them. The CDR3, as DNA: TGTGCCAGCAGTTCCGGACAGACCACAGATACGCAGTATTTT. Translated: CASSSGQTTDTQYF.

As for this clone: The sample contains more than one DNA sequence encoding this CDR3. In DNA, the CDR3 is TGTGCCAGCACTAGGGCCGGGGAGCTGTTTTTT. Protein product: CASTRAGELFF. The chain recombines TRBV11-2 with TRBJ2-2; D gene ambiguous. CDR3 length: 11 residues. V was trimmed by 7 bases and J by 6 bases, leaving 6 bases between them. Looked up from germline, CDR1 is SGHAT and CDR2 is FQNNGV.

J is TRBJ2-3 and V is TRBV4-1; 14 positions agree with TRBD2. The CDR3 is 17 residues long. CDR1 and CDR2 from the germline V gene are MGHRA and YSYEKL. Trimming cost V 1 base and J 3 bases; bases outside gene matches: 3. CDR3 protein: CASSQVRTSGGTDTQYF. For the CDR3, the DNA is TGCGCCAGCAGCCAAGTCCGGACTAGCGGGGGGACAGATACGCAGTATTTT.

The rearrangement joins TRBV11-2 to TRBJ2-5, with D possibly being TRBD1 or TRBD2 (5 bases each). Germline CDR1 SGHAT, CDR2 FQNNGV. This CDR3 is built from 15 residues. V was trimmed by 5 bases and J by 1 base, leaving 14 bases between them. The CDR3 coding sequence is TGTGCCAGCAGCCTTAGGGGACCTCTCCAAGAGACCCAGTACTTC. It is translated as CASSLRGPLQETQYF.

The chain combines TRBV4-2 with TRBJ1-3; D not resolved. The V end was cut by 0 bases, the J end by 0 bases, with 6 bases between. The CDR3 extends over 15 amino acids. Germline loops: CDR1 LGHNA, CDR2 YNFKEQ. In nucleotides, the CDR3 is TGTGCCAGCAGCCAAGATTGGACCTCTGGAAACACCATATATTTT. Translation: CASSQDWTSGNTIYF.

The chain has TRBV2 and TRBJ1-2, with 7 nucleotides matching TRBD1. Germline loops: CDR1 SNHLY, CDR2 FYNNEI. Trimming at V came to 4 bases and at J to 5 bases, leaving 7 bases not matched to a gene. The CDR3 loop spans 14 amino acids. The CDR3 region has the DNA TGTGCCAGCAGTGGGGAGGGGGCGGAATATGGCTACACCTTC. Its translation: CASSGEGAEYGYTF. The full variable domain, with the rest looked up from reference TRBV2 and TRBJ1-2, is EPEVTQTPSHQVTQMGQEVILRCVPISNHLYFYWYRQILGQKVEFLVSFYNNEISEKSEIFDDQFSVERPDGSNFTLKIRSTKLEDSAMYFCASSGEGAEYGYTFGSGTRLTVV.

This clone has only one observation. The V call is TRBV6-5, the J call TRBJ2-3; 11 bases align to TRBD1. V lost 4 bases and J lost 4; bases outside the gene matches: 4. The CDR3 contains 15 residues. CDR1 MNHEY and CDR2 SVGAGI come from the germline V gene. The CDR3 nucleotides read TGTGCCAGCAGTTCAGGACAGGGGGCAGCAGATACGCAGTATTTT. The encoded protein is CASSSGQGAADTQYF.